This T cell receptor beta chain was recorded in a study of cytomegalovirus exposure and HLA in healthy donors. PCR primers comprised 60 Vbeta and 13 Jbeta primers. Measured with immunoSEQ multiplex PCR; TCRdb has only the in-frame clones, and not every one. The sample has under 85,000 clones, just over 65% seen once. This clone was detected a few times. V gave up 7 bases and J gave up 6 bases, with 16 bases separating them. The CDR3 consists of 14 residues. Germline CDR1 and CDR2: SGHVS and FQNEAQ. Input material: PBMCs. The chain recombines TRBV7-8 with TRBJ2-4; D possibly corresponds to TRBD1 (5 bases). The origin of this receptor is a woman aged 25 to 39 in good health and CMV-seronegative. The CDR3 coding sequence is TGTGCCAGCACTGAAAGGGGAAGTTCAAACATTCAGTACTTC. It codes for CASTERGSSNIQYF. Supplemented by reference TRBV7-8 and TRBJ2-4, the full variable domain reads GAGVSQSPRYKVAKRGQDVALRCDPISGHVSLFWYQQALGQGPEFLTYFQNEAQLDKSGLPSDRFFAERPEGSVSTLKIQRTQQEDSAVYLCASTERGSSNIQYFGAGTRLSVL.